This T cell receptor beta chain came from a study of cytomegalovirus exposure and HLA in healthy donors (dated by TCRdb to the late 2010s). For the study in its entirety: An earlier analysis of approximately 550 of the donors reported more than 250 Gb of sequence data and around 110 million unique TCR beta sequences from approximately 180 million T cells. About 300 gigabases of sequencing data and tens of millions of unique TCR sequences were included in an early release covering roughly 700 HLA-typed donors. Among the roughly 400 genotyped donors, around 81% belonged to the genetic ancestry cluster associated with self-reported Caucasian donors. The aim of the study was to test whether cataloging public T cell receptors could identify signatures of past pathogen exposure. The T cell repertoires of 666 subjects were profiled by immunosequencing and related to cytomegalovirus serostatus. Along with the roughly 610-subject first cohort, a separate validation cohort of 120 different subjects was used. The study combined high-throughput TCR immunosequencing, statistical association of individual TCRs with disease status, and machine learning to predict cytomegalovirus infection status. In a later analysis, previously published TCR beta repertoires from 500 to 750 donors were re-analyzed and high-resolution HLA genotyping was added so that TCR occurrence patterns could be studied. The later analysis used no new phenotypic data to find candidate immune exposures, relying instead on TCR beta sequences and their occurrence across donors. In an earlier analysis of several hundred of the donors, high-throughput TCR beta sequencing was used to judge whether each TCR beta V gene segment behaved as functional or pseudogenic. Donor age, sex, ethnicity and CMV serostatus were compiled together with the repertoire data. A later genetic analysis took genome-wide SNP genotypes for 398 of the 666 donors and used that subset as a discovery cohort. Every discovery cohort repertoire had been produced on one sequencing platform. Class I and class II HLA loci were covered by the typing at four-digit resolution. The number of typed donors differed by locus: about 629-630 for A, B, C, DRB1 and DQB1; 522 for DQA1; fewer than 610 for DPA1; and 400 to 480 for DPB1. A handful of DR-DQ haplotypes were handled as single units for association and clustering because linkage in the cohort was strong. Among roughly 370 genotyped donors of the cohort, an average of 235,054 unique TCR beta nucleotide sequences were sequenced per donor, roughly 20% of them non-productive.

In total, approximately 610 healthy bone marrow donors made up the cohort. All cohort members were sampled while nominally healthy, although unrecorded immune exposures were likely present. The donor was CMV seronegative and was included in the group of hundreds of seronegative cohort members. Each donor provided a peripheral blood sample, and peripheral blood mononuclear cells were used for TCR beta sequencing. The Qiagen DNeasy Blood Extraction Kit was used to extract genomic DNA from the blood cell samples. What the authors observed across the whole study: Correlated functional status among segregating V segments might reflect linkage disequilibrium, but an unknown experimental factor could not be ruled out. Strong co-occurrence of HLA alleles, especially DR and DQ, made assigning TCR associations to individual alleles difficult. The only immune exposure information available for the cohort was CMV serostatus. The study listed approximately 150 TCR beta chains as associated with cytomegalovirus. A cluster of highly shared sequence variants was judged likely to represent a technical artifact of the sequencing pipeline. At a false discovery rate of 0.05, a later analysis linked 16,951 TCR beta sequences to specific HLA alleles. A few of the identified cytomegalovirus-associated TCR beta chains were confirmed in vitro to be specific for cytomegalovirus antigens. Some IMGT-functional V segments, including TRBV6-2 and TRBV6-3, could not be told apart with the 87-base-pair reads, so those segments were excluded. A further reported finding was that TCR beta sequences accurately predicted the HLA-A and HLA-B alleles for most subjects in the first cohort. According to a later analysis, parvovirus B19, influenza, CMV and Epstein-Barr virus appeared linked to several top co-occurrence clusters. In a later analysis, most CMV-associated TCR beta chains were found to appear HLA-restricted, with HLA associations seemingly driven largely by CMV exposure. A later analysis found that TCR association rates varied across HLA loci, with DRB1 alleles showing the most associated TCRs and HLA-C alleles the fewest. Most TCR sequences were seen in very few donors, while some public TCRs were found in many individuals. An earlier analysis of around 500 of the donors showed that most TCR beta V segments appeared in productive rearrangements either about 87% or about 30% of the time, which broadly matched IMGT annotations. The earlier analysis of fewer than 750 of the donors excluded roughly 17 rarely observed V segments, including chromosome 9 orphons, because counts were too low. It was suggested by the authors that the approach could potentially be generalized to other disease states and immunological phenotypes. Only TCR beta chains were sequenced in this cohort, and the absence of alpha or paired-chain data limited detectable features. A later analysis found that HLA-associated TCR beta chains were more clonally expanded and had lower generation probabilities than equally common non-associated chains. Compared with the approximately 710-donor mean, donors in an Asian-associated ancestry cluster had fewer N-insertions in productive TCRs, according to a later genetic analysis. Because some donors lacked HLA typing at each locus, the association tests relied only on the typed subset. An association between a missense DCLRE1C variant and V-gene and J-gene trimming of TCR beta chains was found in a later genetic analysis and replicated in an independent cohort. Sequencing depth was assumed to be roughly uniform across donors in the presence/absence analyses, though that assumption may not hold. The classifier was reported to diagnose cytomegalovirus status with high specificity and sensitivity in both the original cohort and the validation cohort.

As for this clone: The specificity of this receptor is unknown. No quality values exist for individual bases; no much larger clone is one base distant.

The germline V gene gives CDR1 as MDHEN and CDR2 as SYDVKM. Its CDR3 holds 15 amino acids, cysteine through phenylalanine. Just CDR3 DNA is preserved here, 45 bases in frame from base 1. V is pruned by 6 bases and J by 5 bases, leaving 10 bases of the junction without a gene match. The library was built by means of the immunoSEQ multiplex PCR assay. For the multiplex PCR, a mixture combining 60 forward primers for TCR Vbeta segments and 13 reverse primers for TCR Jbeta segments was used. The CDR3 region of rearranged TCR beta genes was amplified from genomic DNA by a multiplex PCR assay. The amplified TCR beta libraries were sequenced on the Illumina HiSeq System as 87-base-pair reads. The authors' analysis ran thus. Across the 670 or so repertoires, a later analysis counted approximately 75 million unique TCR beta chains, roughly 11 million of which were shared by at least two donors. To remove PCR and sequencing errors, raw reads were error-corrected and collapsed into unique sequences using a nearest-neighbor algorithm that merged closely related sequences. To assign V, D and J gene segments, CDR3 sequences were aligned to IMGT reference sequences. For a sequence to be retained, at least a six-nucleotide match to both a V gene segment and a J gene segment was required. A rearrangement was called productive if the CDR3 had no stop codons and remained in frame with V and J, and every other rearrangement was called non-productive. Following IMGT convention, CDR3 was defined as the stretch from the second conserved V-encoded cysteine up to the conserved J-encoded phenylalanine. Sequences without an unambiguous match to a single V gene segment were excluded from the earlier analysis of a few hundred of the donors. In an earlier analysis of approximately 590 of the donors, a V segment was called functional when productive rearrangements were above 56.7%, and segregating when the standard deviation between donors exceeded 5%. A statistical classification framework was built to diagnose cytomegalovirus status from the catalog of TCR beta chain sequences. A later analysis assigned V and J genes by comparing TCR nucleotide sequences with IMGT/GENE-DB human TR gene sequences. In a later analysis, CDR3 sequences and most-parsimonious VDJ recombination scenarios were assigned using the TCRdist pipeline. In a later analysis, each TCR beta chain was defined by its CDR3 amino acid sequence together with its V-gene family, and reads lacking a unique V-gene family were excluded. A later analysis removed 600 or so highly shared, low-generation-probability nucleotide sequences to deal with suspected cross-contamination and a sequencing artifact. For each public chain, a later analysis derived a clonal expansion index from normalized ranks of inferred template counts within each repertoire. In a later analysis, generation probabilities were computed with a VDJ recombination model fitted to out-of-frame rearrangements, and the resulting probabilities were checked against IGoR. In a later analysis, TCR-TCR, TCR-HLA and TCR-CMV co-occurrence was scored with hypergeometric tests, and a repertoire-size bias correction was applied to TCR pairs. To estimate false discovery rates, a later analysis permuted the HLA or CMV assignments 20 times. In a later analysis, co-occurring TCRs were grouped with DBSCAN, and TCRdist sequence similarity was added when clustering was performed within HLA-allele-positive subsets. Co-occurrence clustering excluded repertoires with fewer than 30,000 or more than 120,000 public chains, plus five with anomalous nucleotide sharing. Drawn from immuneACCESS, this table holds only the in-frame rearrangements with V and J called that TCRdb kept. Clones are partly lost; checked studies trace under half to an unresolved V gene and leave the rest unexplained. The V and J calls and clone size are taken from that table; D and trimming were inferred from the DNA. The sample data list 130,000 or so clones, and roughly 80% of these were observed just once. Less than 2% of the sample is in the top ten clones.

This sequence was found in a man aged 40-50 years in good health and CMV-seronegative. The sequenced sample consisted of PBMCs. The V and J genes are TRBV28 and TRBJ1-1, and 9 junction bases match TRBD1. The DNA is as follows: TGTGCCAGCAGGGGACCGGGACAGGGAAGGACTGAAGCTTTCTTT. The translation is CASRGPGQGRTEAFF. The full variable domain, completed from the reference TRBV28 and TRBJ1-1 proteins outside the CDR3, reads DVKVTQSSRYLVKRTGEKVFLECVQDMDHENMFWYRQDPGLGLRLIYFSYDVKMKEKGDIPEGYSVSREKKERFSLILESASTNQTSMYLCASRGPGQGRTEAFFGQGTRLTVV.